The clone carrying this T cell receptor beta chain was seen ten or more times. What it recognizes is unknown. The repertoire was sequenced with immunoSEQ multiplex PCR; TCRdb's copy has only in-frame clones and lacks some. The sample includes about 52,000 clones, none of them occurring once. The entry originates in a study of T cell clonality in common variable immunodeficiency. Whole-study results and caveats: CVID subjects had higher TCRbeta clonality than healthy controls, most marked in about a third. In common variable immunodeficiency, TCR beta chains reportedly carried fewer deletions and N-nucleotide insertions.

The sequence was collected from a person aged 18-70 years in good health. Material for sequencing was peripheral blood mononuclear cells.

The part of the CDR3 DNA that was read is TGCGCCAGCGGGGGCGGGGGGACTTACAATGAG. Its translation is CASGGGGTYNE. The full-length CDR3 reads as CASGGGGTYNEQFF. The J gene is TRBJ2-1, the V gene TRBV5-1; 8 positions agree with TRBD2. The read ends 3 residues shy of where the CDR3 ends; the end is completed using the germline J gene. Germline V gene data show CDR1 as SGHRS and CDR2 as YFSETQ. V trimming: 7 bases; J trimming: 4 bases; junction bases outside the gene matches: 7. The CDR3 sequence is 14 residues long.